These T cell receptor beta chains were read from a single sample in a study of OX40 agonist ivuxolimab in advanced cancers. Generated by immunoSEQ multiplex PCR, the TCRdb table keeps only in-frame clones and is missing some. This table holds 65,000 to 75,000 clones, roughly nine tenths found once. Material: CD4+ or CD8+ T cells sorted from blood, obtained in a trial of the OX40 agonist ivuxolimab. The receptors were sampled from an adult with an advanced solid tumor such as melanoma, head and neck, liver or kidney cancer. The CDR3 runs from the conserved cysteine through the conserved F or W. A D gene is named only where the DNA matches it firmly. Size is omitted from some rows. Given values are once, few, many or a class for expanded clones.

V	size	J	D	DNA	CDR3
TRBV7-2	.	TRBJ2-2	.	TGTGCCAGCAGCTTAGGTTTGTCCACCGGGGAGCTGTTTTTT	CASSLGLSTGELFF
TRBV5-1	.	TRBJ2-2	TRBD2	TGCGCCAGCAGCTTGGGAGTGACTAGCGGGAGGGCGAACGGGGAGCTGTTTTTT	CASSLGVTSGRANGELFF
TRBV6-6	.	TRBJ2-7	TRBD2	TGTGCCAGCAGTGGCACACTAGCGGGAGGCTCCTACGAGCAGTACTTC	CASSGTLAGGSYEQYF
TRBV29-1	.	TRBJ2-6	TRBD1	TGCAGCGTCCAGGGGGCTGGGGCCAACGTCCTGACTTTC	CSVQGAGANVLTF
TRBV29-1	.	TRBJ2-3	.	TGCAGCGTTTGTCGACAGGTTACCACAGATACGCAGTATTTT	CSVCRQVTTDTQYF
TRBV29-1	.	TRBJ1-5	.	TGCAGCGTTGGAGGGGGCAATCAGCCCCAGCATTTT	CSVGGGNQPQHF
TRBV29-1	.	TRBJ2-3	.	TGCAGCGCCGGACAAGAGCAGTATTTT	CSAGQEQYF
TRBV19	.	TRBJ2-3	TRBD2	TGTGCCAGTTCCCGGAGGCGGGAGAGAGATACGCAGTATTTT	CASSRRRERDTQYF
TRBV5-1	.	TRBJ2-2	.	TGCGCCAGCAGCGCGGGACAGCACACCGGGGAGCTGTTTTTT	CASSAGQHTGELFF
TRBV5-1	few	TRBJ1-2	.	TGCGCCAGCAGCGGGGGCAGTTCCTATGGCTACACCTTC	CASSGGSSYGYTF
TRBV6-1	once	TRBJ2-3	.	TGTGCCAGCGAGAGTCGGGGGACAGATACGCAGTATTTT	CASESRGTDTQYF
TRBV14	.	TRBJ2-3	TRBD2	TGTGCCAGCAGCTACACTAGCGGGAGCACAGATACGCAGTATTTT	CASSYTSGSTDTQYF
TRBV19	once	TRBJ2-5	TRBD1	TGTGCCAGTTCCGGGACAGGGGAAGAGACCCAGTACTTC	CASSGTGEETQYF
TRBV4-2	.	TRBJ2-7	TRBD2	TGTGCCAGCACCCCCGGTGGAGCGGGAGGGACAAGCCACGAGCAGTACTTC	CASTPGGAGGTSHEQYF